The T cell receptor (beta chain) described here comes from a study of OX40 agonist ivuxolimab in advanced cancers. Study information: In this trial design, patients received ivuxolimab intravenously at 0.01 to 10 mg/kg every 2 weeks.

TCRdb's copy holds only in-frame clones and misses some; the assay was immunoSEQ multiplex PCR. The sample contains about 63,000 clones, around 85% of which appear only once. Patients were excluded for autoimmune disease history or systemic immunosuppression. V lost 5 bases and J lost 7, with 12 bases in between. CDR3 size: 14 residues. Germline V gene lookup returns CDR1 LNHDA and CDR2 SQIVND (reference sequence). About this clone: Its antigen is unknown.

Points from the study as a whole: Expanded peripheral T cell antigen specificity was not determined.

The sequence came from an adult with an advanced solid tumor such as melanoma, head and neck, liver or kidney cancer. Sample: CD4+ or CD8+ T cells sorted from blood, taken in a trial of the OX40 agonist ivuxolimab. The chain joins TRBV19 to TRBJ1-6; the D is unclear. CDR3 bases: TGTGCCAGTAGTCCCAGATTCGAAAATTCACCCCTCCACTTT. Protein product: CASSPRFENSPLHF.